This T cell receptor (beta chain) was sequenced during a study of cytomegalovirus exposure and HLA in healthy donors (dated by TCRdb to 2015 to 2018). Broadly, across the study: An earlier analysis of approximately 640 of the donors reported about 290 Gb of sequence data and more than 90 million unique TCR beta sequences from about 200 million T cells. HLA typing covered class I and class II loci at four-digit resolution. The number of typed donors differed by locus: roughly 629-640 for A, B, C, DRB1 and DQB1; 500 to 550 for DQA1; some 590 for DPA1; and 450 to 480 for DPB1. Among almost 400 genotyped donors of the cohort, an average of 235,054 unique TCR beta nucleotide sequences were sequenced per donor, approximately 20% of them non-productive. Rather than drawing on any new phenotypic data, the later analysis identified candidate immune exposures from TCR beta sequences and the way those sequences occurred across donors. In a later analysis, previously published TCR beta repertoires from some 640 donors were re-analyzed and high-resolution HLA genotyping was added so that TCR occurrence patterns could be studied. The study used immunosequencing to profile the T cell repertoires of under 700 subjects and linked those repertoires to cytomegalovirus serostatus. Along with the approximately 600-subject first cohort, a separate validation cohort of over a hundred different subjects was used. In an earlier analysis of 500 to 650 of the donors, high-throughput TCR beta sequencing was used to judge whether each TCR beta V gene segment behaved as functional or pseudogenic. All discovery cohort repertoires had been generated using a single sequencing platform. An early release that covered about 600 HLA-typed donors contained approximately 300 gigabases of sequencing data and 75 million to 100 million unique TCR sequences. A later genetic analysis took genome-wide SNP genotypes for about three fifths of the roughly 670 donors and used that subset as a discovery cohort. The aim of the study was to test whether cataloging public T cell receptors could identify signatures of past pathogen exposure. To predict cytomegalovirus infection status, the study combined high-throughput TCR immunosequencing, statistical association of individual TCRs with disease status, and machine learning. Of the 398 genotyped donors, about 84% fell in the genetic ancestry cluster associated with self-reported Caucasian donors. Roughly five DR-DQ haplotypes were treated as single units for association and clustering because of strong linkage in the cohort. Alongside the repertoire data, information on donor age, sex, ethnicity and CMV serostatus was compiled.

V is pruned by 3 bases and J by 3 bases, leaving 4 bases of the junction without a gene match. The germline V gene provides CDR1 MRHNA and CDR2 SNTAGT. The CDR3 runs 17 residues from the cysteine to the phenylalanine. The entry retains the CDR3 DNA only, 51 bases that are in frame from base 1. Library preparation used the immunoSEQ multiplex PCR assay. For the multiplex PCR, a mixture combining 60 forward primers for TCR Vbeta segments and 13 reverse primers for TCR Jbeta segments was used. A multiplex PCR assay on genomic DNA amplified the CDR3 region of rearranged TCR beta genes. The amplified TCR beta libraries were sequenced on the Illumina HiSeq System as 87-base-pair reads. Concerning the study's data processing: Across the 670 or so repertoires, a later analysis counted 60 million to 90 million unique TCR beta chains, 9 million to 14 million of which were shared by at least two donors. Raw reads were error-corrected and collapsed into unique sequences by a nearest-neighbor algorithm in which closely related sequences were merged to remove PCR and sequencing errors. Alignment of CDR3 sequences to IMGT reference sequences was used to assign V, D and J gene segments. Each retained sequence needed at least a six-nucleotide match to both a V gene segment and a J gene segment. A rearrangement was called productive if the CDR3 had no stop codons and remained in frame with V and J, and every other rearrangement was called non-productive. CDR3 was defined according to IMGT convention as the region running from the second conserved V-encoded cysteine to the conserved J-encoded phenylalanine. In an earlier analysis of roughly 610 of the donors, sequences lacking an unambiguous match to a single V gene segment were excluded. An earlier analysis of over 450 of the donors classified V segments as functional when productive rearrangements were above 56.7% and as segregating when the standard deviation between donors was above 5%. To diagnose cytomegalovirus status from the catalog of TCR beta chain sequences, a statistical classification framework was built. In a later analysis, TCR nucleotide sequences were compared against IMGT/GENE-DB human TR gene sequences so that V and J genes could be assigned. In a later analysis, CDR3 sequences and most-parsimonious VDJ recombination scenarios were assigned using the TCRdist pipeline. In a later analysis, each TCR beta chain was defined by its CDR3 amino acid sequence together with its V-gene family, and reads lacking a unique V-gene family were excluded. To address suspected cross-contamination and a sequencing artifact, a later analysis removed over 500 highly shared, low-generation-probability nucleotide sequences. A later analysis calculated a clonal expansion index for each public chain from normalized within-repertoire ranks of inferred template counts. Generation probabilities in a later analysis came from a VDJ recombination model fitted to out-of-frame rearrangements, and those results were checked against IGoR. Hypergeometric tests were used in a later analysis to score TCR-TCR, TCR-HLA and TCR-CMV co-occurrence, with a repertoire-size bias correction applied to the TCR pairs. False discovery rates were estimated in a later analysis by permuting HLA or CMV assignments 20 times. In a later analysis, co-occurring TCRs were grouped using DBSCAN, with TCRdist sequence similarity added in when clustering inside HLA-allele-positive subsets. Repertoires with fewer than 30,000 or more than 120,000 public chains, plus five repertoires with anomalous nucleotide sharing, were excluded from co-occurrence clustering. Not all clones reach the TCRdb copy of this immuneACCESS table, which keeps in-frame sequences only. Checked studies attribute under half of the gap to unresolved V genes and leave the rest unexplained. V, J and clone size are taken as reported in that table, and D and trimming were inferred from the DNA itself. The sample table records about 25,000 clones. Clones ranked in the top ten supply under 20% of the sample.

Details on this clone: Its antigen remains unidentified.

The cohort comprised some 700 healthy bone marrow donors. Cohort members were all nominally healthy when sampled, although unrecorded immune exposures were likely present. The donor tested CMV seropositive, placing the donor among the approximately 290 seropositive members of the cohort. Every donor gave a peripheral blood sample, and the peripheral blood mononuclear cells from that sample were used for TCR beta sequencing. The Qiagen DNeasy Blood Extraction Kit was used to extract genomic DNA from the blood cell samples. General findings and caveats noted by the study authors: CMV serostatus was the only immune exposure information available for the cohort. Sequencing depth was assumed to be roughly uniform across donors in the presence/absence analyses, though that assumption may not hold. Because counts were too low, about 18 rarely observed V segments, including chromosome 9 orphons, were excluded from the earlier analysis of 587 of the donors. This cohort had only TCR beta chains sequenced, and the lack of alpha or paired-chain data limited which features could be detected. The classifier was reported to diagnose cytomegalovirus status with high specificity and sensitivity in both the original and validation cohorts. According to a later genetic analysis, donors in an Asian-associated ancestry cluster had fewer N-insertions in productive TCRs than the approximately 630-donor mean. The authors suggested that the approach could potentially be generalized to other disease states and immunological phenotypes. A cluster of highly shared sequence variants was judged likely to be a technical artifact of the sequencing pipeline. In a later analysis, the rate of TCR association differed among HLA loci, with DRB1 alleles having the most associated TCRs and HLA-C alleles having the fewest. A later analysis associated 15,000 or so TCR beta sequences with specific HLA alleles at a false discovery rate of 0.05. Linkage disequilibrium might explain the correlated functional status among segregating V segments, but an unknown experimental factor could not be ruled out. Three of the identified cytomegalovirus-associated TCR beta chains were confirmed in vitro to be specific for cytomegalovirus antigens. A later analysis found that most CMV-associated TCR beta chains appeared HLA-restricted, with HLA associations seemingly driven largely by CMV exposure. A further reported finding was that TCR beta sequences accurately predicted the HLA-A and HLA-B alleles for most subjects in the first cohort. Several of the top co-occurrence clusters appeared to be linked to parvovirus B19, influenza, CMV and Epstein-Barr virus, according to a later analysis. When HLA alleles, especially DR and DQ, strongly co-occurred, TCR associations were difficult to assign to individual alleles. Compared with equally common non-associated chains, HLA-associated TCR beta chains in a later analysis were more clonally expanded and had lower generation probabilities. In a later genetic analysis, a missense DCLRE1C variant was associated with V-gene and J-gene trimming of TCR beta chains, and the association was replicated in an independent cohort. The study gave a list of over 150 TCR beta chains associated with cytomegalovirus. While some public TCRs were present in many individuals, most TCR sequences turned up only very rarely across donors. Because HLA typing was missing for some donors at each locus, association tests included only the typed subset. In an earlier analysis of 587 of the donors, most TCR beta V segments appeared in productive rearrangements about 87% or about 30% of the time, broadly matching IMGT annotations. Because the 87-base-pair reads could not distinguish some IMGT-functional V segments, including TRBV6-2 and TRBV6-3, those segments were excluded.

The source material was PBMCs. This receptor was obtained from a male donor in good health and CMV-seropositive. The rearranged segments are TRBV6-4 and TRBJ2-2; 13 central nucleotides agree with TRBD2. The DNA is TGTGCCAGCAGTGATACTAGCGGGGGGGAACACACCGGGGAGCTGTTTTTT. This yields the protein CASSDTSGGEHTGELFF.